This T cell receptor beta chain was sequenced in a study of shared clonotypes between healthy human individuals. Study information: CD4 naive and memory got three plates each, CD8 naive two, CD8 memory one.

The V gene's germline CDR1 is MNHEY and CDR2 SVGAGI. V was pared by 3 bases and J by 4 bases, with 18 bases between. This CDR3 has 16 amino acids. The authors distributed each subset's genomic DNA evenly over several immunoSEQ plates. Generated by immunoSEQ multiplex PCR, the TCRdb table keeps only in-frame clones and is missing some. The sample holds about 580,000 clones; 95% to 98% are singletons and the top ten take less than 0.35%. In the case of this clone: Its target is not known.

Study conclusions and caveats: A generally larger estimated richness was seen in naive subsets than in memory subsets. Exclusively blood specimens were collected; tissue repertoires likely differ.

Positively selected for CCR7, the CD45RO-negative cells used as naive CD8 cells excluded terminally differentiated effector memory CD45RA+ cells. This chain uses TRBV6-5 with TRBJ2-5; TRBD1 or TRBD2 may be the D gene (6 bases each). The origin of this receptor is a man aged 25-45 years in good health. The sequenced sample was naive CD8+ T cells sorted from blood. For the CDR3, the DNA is TGTGCCAGCAGTTATCGGTCGGGGGCCCTCGGAGAGACCCAGTACTTC. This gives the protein CASSYRSGALGETQYF.